This TCR beta chain was retrieved from a study of CD8 T cells in ankylosing spondylitis. General study findings and limits: A number of the motif variants had already been described in reactive arthritis synovial fluid and blood. In ankylosing spondylitis blood, a motif of seven or eight highly homologous TCR beta variants appeared characteristic.

A remark on this clonotype: Its antigen is unknown.

V dropped 2 bases and J dropped 2 bases, with 13 bases sitting between them. In germline, CDR1 is MDHEN, CDR2 SYDVKM. This CDR3 spans 16 amino acids. TCRdb re-derived calls from the 5' RACE reads in MiXCR, one entry per CDR3 protein. The sample lists about 340,000 distinct CDR3 sequences, less than 9.5% occurring once. The receptor was derived from a male donor with ankylosing spondylitis. V and J are TRBV28 and TRBJ1-5; no firm D call. The sequenced sample was blood, either unsorted or a sorted T cell fraction (not recorded which). The CDR3, as DNA: TGTGCCAGCAGTTTAACGAGACAACGGGGCAATCAGCCCCAGCATTTT. Its translation: CASSLTRQRGNQPQHF.